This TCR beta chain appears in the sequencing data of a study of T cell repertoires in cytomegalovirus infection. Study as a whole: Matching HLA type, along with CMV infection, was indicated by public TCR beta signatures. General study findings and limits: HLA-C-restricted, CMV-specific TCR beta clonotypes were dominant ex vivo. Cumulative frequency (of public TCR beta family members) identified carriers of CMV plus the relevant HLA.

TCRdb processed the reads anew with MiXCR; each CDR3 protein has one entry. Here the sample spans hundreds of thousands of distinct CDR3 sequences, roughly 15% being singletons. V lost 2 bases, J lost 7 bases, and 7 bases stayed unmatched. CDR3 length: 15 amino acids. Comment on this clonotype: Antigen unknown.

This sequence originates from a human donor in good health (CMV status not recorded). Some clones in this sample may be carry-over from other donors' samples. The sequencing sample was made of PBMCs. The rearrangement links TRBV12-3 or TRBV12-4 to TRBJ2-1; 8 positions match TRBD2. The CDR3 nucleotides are TGTGCCAGCAGTTTACTGCCGGGGGGGTTTAATGAGCAGTTCTTC. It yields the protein CASSLLPGGFNEQFF.